These 25 T cell receptor beta chains were sequenced from one sample in a study of OX40 agonist ivuxolimab in advanced cancers. Clones were read by immunoSEQ multiplex PCR, and TCRdb kept only the in-frame ones, dropping some. The table has some 68,000 clones, 80% to 90% seen once; the top ten hold 11%. The source was CD4+ or CD8+ T cells sorted from blood, collected in a trial of the OX40 agonist ivuxolimab. The receptors were sampled from an adult with an advanced solid tumor such as melanoma, head and neck, liver or kidney cancer.

The gene calls are TRBV7-8 and TRBJ1-2; D call uncertain. The germline CDR1 and CDR2 sequences are SGHVS and FQNEAQ. This CDR3 contains 12 residues. V was pared by 3 bases and J by 8 bases, with 10 bases between. CDR3 coding DNA: TGTGCCAGCAGCTTCCCCGGGGTCGGCTACACCTTC. Its translation is CASSFPGVGYTF.

The chain employs TRBV27 and TRBJ1-2; maybe TRBD1 (6 bases). V lost 5 bases, J lost 5 bases, and 9 bases lay in between. The CDR3 is 12 amino acids. From germline, CDR1 is MNHEY and CDR2 SMNVEV (reference sequence). The CDR3 sequence: CASSPQGYGYTF. The CDR3 region has the DNA TGTGCCAGCAGTCCCCAGGGGTATGGCTACACCTTC.

This clone occurred once. This chain connects TRBV13 to TRBJ1-1, with 7 bases identical to TRBD1. Germline assignment: CDR1 PRHDT and CDR2 FYEKMQ (reference sequence). The CDR3 extends over 16 amino acids. The V and J ends lost 4 bases and 4 bases, in that order; junction bases with no gene match: 12. CDR3 nucleotide sequence: TGTGCCAGCAGCTCGACAGGGCGAAGGGGGATCACTGAAGCTTTCTTT. Translation: CASSSTGRRGITEAFF. The whole variable domain, remainder taken from reference TRBV13 and TRBJ1-1, is AAGVIQSPRHLIKEKRETATLKCYPIPRHDTVYWYQQGPGQDPQFLISFYEKMQSDKGSIPDRFSAQQFSDYHSELNMSSLELGDSALYFCASSSTGRRGITEAFFGQGTRLTVV.

The chain recombines TRBV10-3 with TRBJ1-2; 7 bases fit TRBD1. This CDR3 has 14 residues. The V segment lost 3 bases and the J segment 4 bases; nucleotides outside the gene matches: 5. Germline lookup yields CDR1 ENHRY and CDR2 SYGVKD. The CDR3 bases are TGTGCCATCAGTGAAAGACAGGGCAGCTATGGCTACACCTTC. The encoded protein is CAISERQGSYGYTF.

The J gene is TRBJ2-5, the V gene TRBV7-9, with 12 bases matching TRBD2. The CDR3 sequence is 15 residues long. Germline CDR1 and CDR2: SEHNR and FQNEAQ (reference sequence). Trimming removed 5 bases from V and 3 bases from J; junction bases left unmatched: 4. CDR3 nucleotide sequence: TGTGCCAGCAGCCCCGGACTAGCGGGAAAAGAGACCCAGTACTTC. It specifies CASSPGLAGKETQYF. Together with reference TRBV7-9 and TRBJ2-5, the CDR3 gives the full variable domain: DTGVSQNPRHKITKRGQNVTFRCDPISEHNRLYWYRQTLGQGPEFLTYFQNEAQLEKSRLLSDRFSAERPKGSFSTLEIQRTEQGDSAMYLCASSPGLAGKETQYFGPGTRLLVL.

The J gene is TRBJ2-7, the V gene TRBV7-9, with TRBD1 matching over 7 bases. CDR3 length equals 13 residues. Germline CDR1 reads SEHNR; CDR2 reads FQNEAQ (reference sequence). V dropped 4 bases and J dropped 4; count of bases not matched to a gene: 4. The CDR3 loop is CASSSDRLYEQYF. CDR3 nucleotides: TGTGCCAGCAGCTCGGACAGGTTGTACGAGCAGTACTTC.

The chain combines TRBV9 with TRBJ2-6; D is undetermined. The V and J ends lost 0 bases and 1 base respectively, with 8 bases between them. The CDR3 has 16 residues. Germline V gene lookup returns CDR1 SGDLS and CDR2 YYNGEE. The DNA for the CDR3 is TGTGCCAGCAGCGTAGGGGTGGGGTCTGGGGCCAACGTCCTGACTTTC. Translated: CASSVGVGSGANVLTF.

This clone is a singleton in its sample. The V gene is TRBV9, the J gene TRBJ2-3; D is uncertain. Deletions cut 4 bases from V and 2 bases from J, with 11 bases between. This CDR3 is built from 14 residues. The germline CDR1 and CDR2 sequences are SGDLS and YYNGEE. The chain's CDR3 is CASSFSSVTDTQYF. The CDR3 DNA follows: TGTGCCAGCAGCTTTAGCAGCGTCACAGATACGCAGTATTTT.

This clone has a single count. J is TRBJ1-2 and V is TRBV5-4; a weak D match, TRBD1 (6 bases). V lost 4 bases and J lost 8, with 12 bases in between. The CDR3 is 12 residues long. Germline V CDR1 and CDR2: SGHNT, YYREEE (reference sequence). The CDR3 nucleotides are TGTGCCAGCAGCCTGGGGGGGCCCGGCTACACCTTC. It specifies CASSLGGPGYTF.

V and J are TRBV11-2 and TRBJ2-1, with D perhaps being TRBD1 or TRBD2 (5 bases each). The CDR3 has 12 residues. Germline loops: CDR1 SGHAT, CDR2 FQNNGV. Trimming removed 5 bases at V and 9 bases at J, with 11 bases between. Here the CDR3 reads CASSPTRGEQFF. CDR3 sequence (DNA): TGTGCCAGCAGCCCTACTAGGGGTGAGCAGTTCTTC.

The chain is built from TRBV15 and TRBJ2-7; unclear D gene. This CDR3 is built from 13 residues. Germline CDR1 reads LNHNV; CDR2 reads YYDKDF (reference sequence). The V end was cut by 1 base, the J end by 4 bases, with 8 bases between. The CDR3 region is CATSRGAAYEQYF. In DNA, the CDR3 is TGTGCCACCAGCAGAGGAGCAGCTTACGAGCAGTACTTC.

CDR3 protein: CASSLRTGGIYGYTF. The CDR3 nucleotides are TGTGCCAGCAGTCTTAGGACAGGGGGGATCTATGGCTACACCTTC. The gene calls are TRBV28 and TRBJ1-2; 10 bases align to TRBD1. The CDR3 is 15 amino acids. Germline-derived CDR1 and CDR2 are MDHEN and SYDVKM. V gave up 5 bases and J gave up 4 bases; unmatched junction bases: 7.

The genes are TRBV4-2 and TRBJ2-4, with 8 bases identical to TRBD1. The CDR3 is 14 amino acids. The junction had 4 bases not matched to a gene; V was cut back by 2 bases and J by 7 bases. Germline CDR1 reads LGHNA; CDR2 reads YNFKEQ. CDR3 region: CASSQQGAQNIQYF. The CDR3 DNA reads as TGTGCCAGCAGCCAACAGGGGGCGCAGAACATTCAGTACTTC.

This rearrangement joins TRBV6-6 to TRBJ2-2; possible D gene TRBD1, 6 bases. Deletions cut 4 bases from V and 1 base from J, with 7 bases between. The CDR3 spans 14 residues. Germline CDR1 and CDR2: MNHNY and SVGAGI (reference sequence). Here the CDR3 DNA reads TGTGCCAGCAGTTGGGGACAGAACACCGGGGAGCTGTTTTTT. Protein product: CASSWGQNTGELFF.

This sequence joins TRBV7-9 and TRBJ2-2, with 11 bases lining up with TRBD2. After removal of 5 bases from V and 9 bases from J, the junction contained 11 bases not matched to a gene. The germline gives CDR1 SEHNR, CDR2 FQNEAQ (reference sequence). This CDR3 has 16 amino acids. This chain's CDR3 is CASSPGLAGPNWELFF. The CDR3 nucleotides read TGTGCCAGCAGCCCTGGACTAGCGGGCCCCAACTGGGAGCTGTTTTTT.

This chain links TRBV18 with TRBJ2-1; D perhaps matches TRBD2 (7 bases). V lost 6 bases to trimming and J lost 7 bases, with 19 bases between them. The CDR3 has 15 amino acids. Germline CDR1 is KGHSH and CDR2 is LQKENI. CDR3 sequence (DNA): TGTGCCAGCTCCACATGGGGGGGGCTCATGAATGAGCAGTTCTTC. Translated: CASSTWGGLMNEQFF.

V and J are TRBV28 and TRBJ1-4, with D unclear. The CDR3 extends over 14 amino acids. Deletions cut 6 bases from V and 6 bases from J, with 14 bases between. Germline V gives CDR1 MDHEN, CDR2 SYDVKM. The CDR3 protein is CASSHRAGDEKLFF. The CDR3 DNA follows: TGTGCCAGCAGCCACCGGGCCGGTGATGAAAAACTGTTTTTT.

This clone is a singleton in its sample. V usage is TRBV7-3 and J usage is TRBJ2-3; no clear D. This CDR3 has 13 amino acids. Per germline, CDR1 SGHTA and CDR2 FQGTGA. V was trimmed by 8 bases and J by 3 bases, leaving 12 bases between them. The CDR3 sequence: CASSLKGTDTQYF. The DNA for the CDR3 is TGTGCCAGCTCCCTTAAAGGGACAGATACGCAGTATTTT.

The chain joins TRBV7-2 to TRBJ2-5; D remains ambiguous. Trimming removed 4 bases at V and 5 bases at J, with 11 bases between. The CDR3 spans 13 residues. Germline-derived CDR1 and CDR2 are SGHTA and FQGNSA. The DNA of the CDR3 is TGTGCCAGCAGCTCTTTTTTATTGGAGACCCAGTACTTC. Amino acid sequence: CASSSFLLETQYF.

The J gene is TRBJ1-1, the V gene TRBV4-2; no clear D gene. Germline CDR1 LGHNA, CDR2 YNFKEQ. The CDR3 is 12 residues long. V dropped 3 bases and J dropped 3 bases, with 5 bases sitting between them. The DNA of the CDR3 is TGTGCCAGCAGCCATAGTGACACTGAAGCTTTCTTT. This encodes CASSHSDTEAFF.

This clone was recorded once. V usage is TRBV7-9 and J usage is TRBJ2-6; D remains ambiguous. Trimming took 3 bases from V and 0 from J, leaving 9 bases between them. This CDR3 region has 16 residues. The germline gives CDR1 SEHNR, CDR2 FQNEAQ (reference sequence). DNA of the CDR3: TGTGCCAGCAGCTTCTGGGTATACTCTGGGGCCAACGTCCTGACTTTC. Translated: CASSFWVYSGANVLTF.

The rearrangement links TRBV18 to TRBJ1-5; D is perhaps TRBD1 (5 bases). The ends were cut back, 0 bases at V and 7 bases at J, with 10 bases in the middle. The CDR3 is made up of 14 amino acids. Germline values: CDR1 KGHSH, CDR2 LQKENI. The CDR3 DNA reads TGTGCCAGCTCACCACCCTGGGGGGACCAGCCCCAGCATTTT. This sequence encodes CASSPPWGDQPQHF.

The chain uses TRBV4-2 and TRBJ2-1; 7 positions agree with TRBD2. The V gene end was trimmed by 0 bases and the J gene end by 12 bases; junction bases not matched to a gene: 8. The germline CDR1 and CDR2 sequences are LGHNA and YNFKEQ. The CDR3 has 14 residues. CDR3 in amino acids: CASSQDRGVPRQFF. The CDR3 nucleotides read TGTGCCAGCAGCCAAGATCGGGGGGTGCCCAGGCAGTTCTTC.

The chain carries TRBV7-2 and TRBJ2-5, with TRBD2 as a possible D gene (5 bases). V was pared by 5 bases and J by 11 bases, with 18 bases between. The CDR3 loop spans 13 amino acids. Germline CDR1 is SGHTA and CDR2 is FQGNSA. The CDR3 region has the DNA TGTGCCAGCAGCATAGAGGGCCCCTCCGCGCAGTACTTC. Translated, it gives CASSIEGPSAQYF.

The genes are TRBV10-2 and TRBJ2-5; 7 bases agree with TRBD1. V gave up 3 bases and J gave up 6 bases; unmatched junction bases: 10. Germline CDR1 and CDR2: WSHSY and SAAADI. The CDR3 consists of 15 residues. CDR3 sequence: CASSEFQGVAKTQYF. CDR3 coding DNA: TGCGCCAGCAGTGAATTCCAGGGGGTGGCGAAGACCCAGTACTTC.